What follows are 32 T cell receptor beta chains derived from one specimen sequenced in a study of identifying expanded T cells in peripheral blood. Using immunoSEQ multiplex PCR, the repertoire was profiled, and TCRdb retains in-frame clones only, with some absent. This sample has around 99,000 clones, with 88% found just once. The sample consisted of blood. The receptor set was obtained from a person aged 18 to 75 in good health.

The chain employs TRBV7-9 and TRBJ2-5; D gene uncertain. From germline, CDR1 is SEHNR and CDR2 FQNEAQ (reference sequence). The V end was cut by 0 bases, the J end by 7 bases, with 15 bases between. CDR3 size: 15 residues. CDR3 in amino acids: CASSLAGGPKATQYF. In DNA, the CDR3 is TGTGCCAGCAGCTTAGCGGGCGGCCCCAAGGCGACCCAGTACTTC.

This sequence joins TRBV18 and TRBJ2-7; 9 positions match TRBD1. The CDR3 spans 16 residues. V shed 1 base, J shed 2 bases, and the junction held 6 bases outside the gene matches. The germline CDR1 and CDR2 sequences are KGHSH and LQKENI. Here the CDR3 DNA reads TGTGCCAGCTCACCACGTCAGGGACAGGGTACCTACGAGCAGTACTTC. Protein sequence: CASSPRQGQGTYEQYF.

As DNA, the CDR3 is TGTGCCAGTAGTAGAACCGGGGCCATGGCCTACGAGCAGTACTTC. Translation gives CASSRTGAMAYEQYF. The chain joins TRBV19 to TRBJ2-7; either TRBD1 or TRBD2 may fit D (5 bases each). The CDR3 extends over 15 amino acids. Germline loops: CDR1 LNHDA, CDR2 SQIVND (reference sequence). Between the trimmed V and J ends, which lost 4 bases and 2 bases, there was a span of 15 bases.

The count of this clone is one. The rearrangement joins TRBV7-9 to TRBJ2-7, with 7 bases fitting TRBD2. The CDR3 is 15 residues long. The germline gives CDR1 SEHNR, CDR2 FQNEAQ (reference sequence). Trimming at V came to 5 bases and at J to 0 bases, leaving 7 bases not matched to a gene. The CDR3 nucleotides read TGTGCCAGCAGCCCTGGGTCGGGGGGCTCCTACGAGCAGTACTTC. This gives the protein CASSPGSGGSYEQYF. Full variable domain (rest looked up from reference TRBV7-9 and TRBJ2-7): DTGVSQNPRHKITKRGQNVTFRCDPISEHNRLYWYRQTLGQGPEFLTYFQNEAQLEKSRLLSDRFSAERPKGSFSTLEIQRTEQGDSAMYLCASSPGSGGSYEQYFGPGTRLTVT.

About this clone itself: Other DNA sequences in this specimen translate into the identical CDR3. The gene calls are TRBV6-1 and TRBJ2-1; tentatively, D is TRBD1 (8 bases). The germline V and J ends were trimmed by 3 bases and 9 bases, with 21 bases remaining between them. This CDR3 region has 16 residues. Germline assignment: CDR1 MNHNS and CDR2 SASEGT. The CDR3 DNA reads TGTGCCAGCAGTGACGGGGGGCAGGGGGCGCCCGGTGAGCAGTTCTTC. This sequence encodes CASSDGGQGAPGEQFF.

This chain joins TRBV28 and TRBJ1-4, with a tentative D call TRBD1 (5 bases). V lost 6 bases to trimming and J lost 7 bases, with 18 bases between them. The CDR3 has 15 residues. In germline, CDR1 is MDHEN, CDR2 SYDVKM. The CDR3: CASSRVSPGGEKLFF. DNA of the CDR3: TGTGCCAGCAGCCGAGTCTCTCCTGGGGGTGAAAAACTGTTTTTT.

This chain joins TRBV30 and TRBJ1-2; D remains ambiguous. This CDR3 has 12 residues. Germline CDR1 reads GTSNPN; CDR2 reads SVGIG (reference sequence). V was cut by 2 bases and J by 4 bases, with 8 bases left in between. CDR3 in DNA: TGTGCCTGGAGTACAACATCCTATGGCTACACCTTC. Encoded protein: CAWSTTSYGYTF.

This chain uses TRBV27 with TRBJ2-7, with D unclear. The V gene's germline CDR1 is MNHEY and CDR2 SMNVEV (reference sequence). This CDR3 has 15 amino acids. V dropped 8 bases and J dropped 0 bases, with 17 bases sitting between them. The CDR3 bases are TGTGCCAGCGGAAGTAAGGGTTACCCCTCCTACGAGCAGTACTTC. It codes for CASGSKGYPSYEQYF.

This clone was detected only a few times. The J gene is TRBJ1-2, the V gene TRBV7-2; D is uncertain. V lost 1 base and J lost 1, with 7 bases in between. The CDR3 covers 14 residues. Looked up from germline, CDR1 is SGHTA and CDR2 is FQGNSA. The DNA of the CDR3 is TGTGCCAGCAGCTTAGGATCGGGTAACTATGGCTACACCTTC. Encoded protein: CASSLGSGNYGYTF.

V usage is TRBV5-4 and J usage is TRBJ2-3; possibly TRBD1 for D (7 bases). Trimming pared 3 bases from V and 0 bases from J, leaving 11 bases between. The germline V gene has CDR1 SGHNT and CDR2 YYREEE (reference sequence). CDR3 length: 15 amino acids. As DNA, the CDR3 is TGTGCCAGCAGCTCCAGGGGGGAAAGCACAGATACGCAGTATTTT. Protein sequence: CASSSRGESTDTQYF.

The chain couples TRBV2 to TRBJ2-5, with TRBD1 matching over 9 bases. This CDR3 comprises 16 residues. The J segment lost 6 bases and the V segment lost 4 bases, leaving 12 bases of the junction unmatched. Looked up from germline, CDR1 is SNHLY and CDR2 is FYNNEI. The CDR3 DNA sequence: TGTGCCAGCAGTGGCTTAAAGGACAGGGGCCGGCAGACCCAGTACTTC. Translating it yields CASSGLKDRGRQTQYF.

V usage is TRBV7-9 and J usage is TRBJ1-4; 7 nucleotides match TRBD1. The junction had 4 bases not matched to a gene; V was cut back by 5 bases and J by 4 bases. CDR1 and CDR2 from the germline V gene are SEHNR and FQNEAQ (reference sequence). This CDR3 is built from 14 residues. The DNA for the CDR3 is TGTGCCAGCAGCACAACAGGGGTTAATGAAAAACTGTTTTTT. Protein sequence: CASSTTGVNEKLFF.

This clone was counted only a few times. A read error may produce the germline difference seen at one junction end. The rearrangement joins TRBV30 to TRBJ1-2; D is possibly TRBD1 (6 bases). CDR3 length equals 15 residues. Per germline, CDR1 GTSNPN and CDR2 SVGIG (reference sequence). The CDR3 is CAWRGGQSGGYCYTF. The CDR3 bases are TGTGCCTGGAGGGGAGGACAGTCAGGAGGCTATTGCTACACCTTC.

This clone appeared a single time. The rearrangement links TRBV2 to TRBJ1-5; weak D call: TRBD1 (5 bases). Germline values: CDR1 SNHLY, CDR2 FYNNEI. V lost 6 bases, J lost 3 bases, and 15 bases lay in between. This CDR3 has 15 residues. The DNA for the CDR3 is TGTGCCAGCAGCACCGACATAGGGACCAATCAGCCCCAGCATTTT. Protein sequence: CASSTDIGTNQPQHF.

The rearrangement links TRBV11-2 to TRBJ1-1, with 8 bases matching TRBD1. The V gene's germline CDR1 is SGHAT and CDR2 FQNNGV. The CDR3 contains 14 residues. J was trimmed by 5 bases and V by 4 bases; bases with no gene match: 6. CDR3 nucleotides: TGTGCCAGCAGCTGGGGGACAGGTATTACTGAAGCTTTCTTT. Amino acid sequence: CASSWGTGITEAFF.

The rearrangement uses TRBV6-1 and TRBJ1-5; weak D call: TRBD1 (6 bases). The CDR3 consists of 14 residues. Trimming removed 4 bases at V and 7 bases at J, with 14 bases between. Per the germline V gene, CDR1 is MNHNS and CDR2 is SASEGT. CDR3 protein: CASSVRGREQPQHF. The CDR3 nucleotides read TGTGCCAGCAGTGTGCGGGGGCGTGAGCAGCCCCAGCATTTT.

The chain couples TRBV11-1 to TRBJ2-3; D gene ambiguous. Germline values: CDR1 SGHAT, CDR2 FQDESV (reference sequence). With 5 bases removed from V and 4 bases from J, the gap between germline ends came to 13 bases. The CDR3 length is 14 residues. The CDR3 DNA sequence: TGTGCCAGCAGCATGACTGGCGGACCAGATACGCAGTATTTT. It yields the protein CASSMTGGPDTQYF.

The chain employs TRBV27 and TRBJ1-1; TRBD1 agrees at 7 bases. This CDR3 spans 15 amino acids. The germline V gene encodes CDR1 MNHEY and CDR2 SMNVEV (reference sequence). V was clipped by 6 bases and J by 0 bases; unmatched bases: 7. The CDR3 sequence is CASRITGALNTEAFF. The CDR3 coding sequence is TGTGCCAGCAGGATCACAGGGGCTTTGAACACTGAAGCTTTCTTT.

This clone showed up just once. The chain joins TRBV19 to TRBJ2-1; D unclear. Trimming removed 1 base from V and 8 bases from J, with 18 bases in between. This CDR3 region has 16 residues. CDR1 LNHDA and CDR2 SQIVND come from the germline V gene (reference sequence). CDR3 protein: CASSIGGNWRNDEQFF. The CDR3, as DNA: TGTGCCAGTAGTATAGGGGGAAATTGGCGGAACGATGAGCAGTTCTTC.

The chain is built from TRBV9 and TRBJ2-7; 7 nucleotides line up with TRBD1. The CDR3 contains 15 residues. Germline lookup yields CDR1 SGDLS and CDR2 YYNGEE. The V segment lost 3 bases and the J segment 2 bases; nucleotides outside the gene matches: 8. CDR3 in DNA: TGTGCCAGCAGCGCCCGACAGGGAATGACCTACGAGCAGTACTTC. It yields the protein CASSARQGMTYEQYF.

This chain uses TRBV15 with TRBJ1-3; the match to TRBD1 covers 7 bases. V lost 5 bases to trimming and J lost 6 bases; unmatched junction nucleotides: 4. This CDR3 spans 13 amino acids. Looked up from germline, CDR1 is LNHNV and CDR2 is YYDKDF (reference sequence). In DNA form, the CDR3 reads TGTGCCACCAGCGGACAGGATGAAAACACCATATATTTT. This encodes CATSGQDENTIYF. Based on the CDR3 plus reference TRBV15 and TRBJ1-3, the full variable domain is DAMVIQNPRYQVTQFGKPVTLSCSQTLNHNVMYWYQQKSSQAPKLLFHYYDKDFNNEADTPDNFQSRRPNTSFCFLDIRSPGLGDTAMYLCATSGQDENTIYFGEGSWLTVV.

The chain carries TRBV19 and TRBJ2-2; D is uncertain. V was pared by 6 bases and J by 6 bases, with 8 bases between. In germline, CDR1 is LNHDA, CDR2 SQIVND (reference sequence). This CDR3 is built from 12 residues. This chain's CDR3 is CASSSRAGELFF. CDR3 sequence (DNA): TGTGCCAGTAGCAGTCGTGCCGGGGAGCTGTTTTTT.

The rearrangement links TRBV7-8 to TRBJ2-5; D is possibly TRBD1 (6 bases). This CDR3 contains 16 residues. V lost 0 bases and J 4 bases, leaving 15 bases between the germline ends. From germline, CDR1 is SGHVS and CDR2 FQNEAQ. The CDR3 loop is CASSLATGRAGETQYF. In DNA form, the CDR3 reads TGTGCCAGCAGCTTAGCGACAGGTCGGGCGGGAGAGACCCAGTACTTC. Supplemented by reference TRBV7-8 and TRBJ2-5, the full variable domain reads GAGVSQSPRYKVAKRGQDVALRCDPISGHVSLFWYQQALGQGPEFLTYFQNEAQLDKSGLPSDRFFAERPEGSVSTLKIQRTQQEDSAVYLCASSLATGRAGETQYFGPGTRLLVL.

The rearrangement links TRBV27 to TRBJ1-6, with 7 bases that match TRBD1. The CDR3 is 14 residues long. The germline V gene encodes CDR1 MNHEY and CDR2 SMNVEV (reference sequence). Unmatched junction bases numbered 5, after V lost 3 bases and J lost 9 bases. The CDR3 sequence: CASSFDRVGSPLHF. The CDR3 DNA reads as TGTGCCAGCAGTTTTGACAGGGTAGGTTCACCCCTCCACTTT.

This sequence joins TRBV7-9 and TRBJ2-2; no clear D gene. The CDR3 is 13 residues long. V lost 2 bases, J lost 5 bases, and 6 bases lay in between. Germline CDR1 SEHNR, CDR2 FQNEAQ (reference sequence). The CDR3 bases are TGTGCCAGCAGCTTACTAGAAACCGGGGAGCTGTTTTTT. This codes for CASSLLETGELFF.

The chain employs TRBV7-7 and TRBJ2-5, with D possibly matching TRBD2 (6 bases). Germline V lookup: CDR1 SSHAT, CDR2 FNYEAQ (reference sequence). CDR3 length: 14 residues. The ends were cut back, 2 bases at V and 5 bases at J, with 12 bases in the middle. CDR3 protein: CASSLIGGAETQYF. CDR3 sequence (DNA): TGTGCCAGCAGCTTAATCGGCGGGGCTGAGACCCAGTACTTC.

Here the CDR3 reads CASSEGGLTSSYNSPLHF. DNA for the CDR3: TGTGCCAGCAGTGAAGGGGGTCTTACGAGCTCCTATAATTCACCCCTCCACTTT. This rearrangement joins TRBV6-1 to TRBJ1-6; D unclear. Trimming took off 1 base at V and 0 bases at J, with 13 bases between the two ends. Germline CDR1 is MNHNS and CDR2 is SASEGT. This CDR3 region has 18 residues.

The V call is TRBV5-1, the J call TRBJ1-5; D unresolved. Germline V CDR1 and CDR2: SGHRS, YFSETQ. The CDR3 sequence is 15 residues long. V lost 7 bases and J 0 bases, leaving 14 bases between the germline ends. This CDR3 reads CASSREPVSNQPQHF. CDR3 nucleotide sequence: TGCGCCAGCTCCCGGGAGCCAGTTAGCAATCAGCCCCAGCATTTT.

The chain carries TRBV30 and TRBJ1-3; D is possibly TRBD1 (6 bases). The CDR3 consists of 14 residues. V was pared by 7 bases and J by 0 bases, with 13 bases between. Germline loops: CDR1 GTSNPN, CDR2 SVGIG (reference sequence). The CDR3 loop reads CAFLRTDSGNTIYF. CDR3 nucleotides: TGTGCCTTTCTGCGGACAGACTCTGGAAACACCATATATTTT.

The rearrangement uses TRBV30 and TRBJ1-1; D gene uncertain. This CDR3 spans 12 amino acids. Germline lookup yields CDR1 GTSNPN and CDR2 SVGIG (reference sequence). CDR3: CGLEFRGTEAFF. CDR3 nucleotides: TGTGGCCTGGAGTTCCGGGGCACTGAAGCTTTCTTT.

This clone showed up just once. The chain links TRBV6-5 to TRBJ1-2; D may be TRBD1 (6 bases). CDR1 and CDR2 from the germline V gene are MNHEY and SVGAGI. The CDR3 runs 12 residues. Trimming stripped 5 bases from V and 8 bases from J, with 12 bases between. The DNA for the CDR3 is TGTGCCAGCAGTAGACAGGAAACGGGCTACACCTTC. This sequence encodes CASSRQETGYTF.

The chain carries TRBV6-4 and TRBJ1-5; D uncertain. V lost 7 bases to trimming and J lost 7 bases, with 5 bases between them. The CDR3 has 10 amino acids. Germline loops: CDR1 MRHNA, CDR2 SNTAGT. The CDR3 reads CASKWQPQHF. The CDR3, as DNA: TGTGCCAGCAAATGGCAGCCCCAGCATTTT.